These 6 T cell receptor beta chains originate from one sample sequenced in a study of OX40 agonist ivuxolimab in advanced cancers. The method was immunoSEQ multiplex PCR; TCRdb's version includes in-frame clones alone and lacks a portion of them. The table lists 65,000 to 95,000 clones, roughly 82% of them singletons. Specimen: CD4+ or CD8+ T cells sorted from blood, collected in a trial of the OX40 agonist ivuxolimab. These receptors all stem from an adult with an advanced solid tumor such as melanoma, head and neck, liver or kidney cancer.

This chain connects TRBV2 to TRBJ1-3, with TRBD1 as a possible D gene (5 bases). With 4 bases removed from V and 4 bases from J, the gap between germline ends came to 5 bases. The V gene's germline CDR1 is SNHLY and CDR2 FYNNEI. The CDR3 contains 12 residues. The CDR3, as DNA: TGTGCCAGCAGTGGGGACGGAAACACCATATATTTT. Its protein product is CASSGDGNTIYF.

This chain uses TRBV5-1 with TRBJ2-1, with D possibly TRBD1 on 5 matching bases. This CDR3 spans 12 amino acids. The V end lost 4 bases, the J end lost 7 bases, and 9 bases lay between the germline ends. CDR1 is SGHRS and CDR2 is YFSETQ in the germline V gene. CDR3 residues: CASSKTENEQFF. CDR3 DNA: TGCGCCAGCAGCAAGACAGAGAATGAGCAGTTCTTC.

This clone is a singleton in its sample. The chain combines TRBV10-3 with TRBJ1-2; no clear D. This CDR3 has 13 amino acids. Trimming cost V 2 bases and J 1 base, with 5 bases left between them. CDR1 is ENHRY and CDR2 is SYGVKD in the germline V gene. The CDR3 nucleotides are TGTGCCATCAGTGAGGAGGGTAACTATGGCTACACCTTC. This encodes CAISEEGNYGYTF.

V gene TRBV11-2 combines with J gene TRBJ2-1; TRBD1 aligns across 12 bases. Germline V gives CDR1 SGHAT, CDR2 FQNNGV. After removal of 5 bases from V and 10 bases from J, the junction contained 9 bases not matched to a gene. CDR3 length: 15 amino acids. As DNA, the CDR3 is TGTGCCAGCAGCGCGGGACAGGGGGCGCTTCGGGAGCAGTTCTTC. It codes for CASSAGQGALREQFF.

The chain is built from TRBV4-1 and TRBJ1-2; no clear D. The V and J ends lost 1 base and 5 bases respectively, with 14 bases between them. Per germline, CDR1 MGHRA and CDR2 YSYEKL. This CDR3 region has 15 residues. CDR3 nucleotides: TGCGCCAGCAGCCAAGTTATGGACGGATTTTATGGCTACACCTTC. It yields the protein CASSQVMDGFYGYTF.

V gene TRBV7-2 combines with J gene TRBJ2-7; D may be TRBD2 (6 bases). Germline CDR1 reads SGHTA; CDR2 reads FQGNSA. The CDR3 consists of 13 residues. V was trimmed by 5 bases and J by 3 bases, leaving 11 bases between them. CDR3 sequence: CASSPTSYYEQYF. In nucleotides, the CDR3 is TGTGCCAGCAGCCCCACTAGCTACTACGAGCAGTACTTC. The whole variable domain, filled in from reference TRBV7-2 and TRBJ2-7, reads GAGVSQSPSNKVTEKGKDVELRCDPISGHTALYWYRQSLGQGLEFLIYFQGNSAPDKSGLPSDRFSAERTGGSVSTLTIQRTQQEDSAVYLCASSPTSYYEQYFGPGTRLTVT.